The rows below give T cell receptor beta chains drawn from one sample of a study of Ad26.COV2.S vaccination and SARS-CoV-2 variants. Sequencing was performed with immunoSEQ multiplex PCR; in TCRdb, only in-frame clones are kept and a portion is missing. The sample includes 430,000 or so clones, 89% of them seen just once. This sample comprised peripheral blood, obtained in a trial of Ad26.COV2.S vaccine versus placebo. The receptors shown here come from a person aged 18-60 years who received the Ad26.COV2.S COVID-19 vaccine or a placebo. CDR3s include the opening cysteine and the closing phenylalanine or tryptophan. The D gene is left open where the match is weak. Some rows have no size entry. The others give once, few or many, or a class for an expanded clone.

J | size | D | V | DNA | CDR3
TRBJ1-5 | . | TRBD1 | TRBV7-2 | TGTGCCAGCAGGGGGACAGGGAATCAGCCCCAGCATTTT | CASRGTGNQPQHF
TRBJ1-5 | few | TRBD1 | TRBV5-1 | TGCGCCAGCAGCCCCGGACAGGAAAATCAGCCCCAGCATTTT | CASSPGQENQPQHF
TRBJ2-1 | . | . | TRBV7-3 | TGTGCCAGCAGCTTAAACAGCTACAATGAGCAGTTCTTC | CASSLNSYNEQFF
TRBJ1-2 | once | . | TRBV5-5 | TGTGCCAGCAGCTTGGCGGCGTGGGGGTATGGCTACACCTTC | CASSLAAWGYGYTF
TRBJ2-7 | . | . | TRBV5-4 | TGTGCCAGCAGCTTGGGTGCAGGGGACGGCGAGCAGTACTTC | CASSLGAGDGEQYF
TRBJ1-4 | . | . | TRBV4-1 | TGCGCCAGCAGCCAGATCCAGGGGAGCCTATTTGAAAAACTGTTTTTT | CASSQIQGSLFEKLFF
TRBJ2-5 | . | . | TRBV15 | TGTGCCACCAGCAGTAGACTGAGCCAAGAGACCCAGTACTTC | CATSSRLSQETQYF
TRBJ2-2 | . | TRBD1 | TRBV5-1 | TGCGCCAGCAGCTTACAGGGGACGAACACCGGGGAGCTGTTTTTT | CASSLQGTNTGELFF
TRBJ1-1 | . | . | TRBV5-1 | TGCGCCAGCAGTTGGCTGAACTTCCCTCCTGCTTTCTTT | CASSWLNFPPAFF
TRBJ1-4 | . | . | TRBV3-1/TRBV3-2 | TGTGCCAGCAGCCAAGAACGTACAAGAAAACTGTTTTTT | CASSQERTRKLFF
TRBJ1-1 | . | . | TRBV5-1 | TGCGCCAGCAGCCTCACCAAGGGGCATAACACTGAAGCTTTCTTT | CASSLTKGHNTEAFF
TRBJ2-7 | . | . | TRBV11-2 | TGTGCCAGCAGCCCATTAGGACTCACAACCTACGAGCAGTACTTC | CASSPLGLTTYEQYF
TRBJ2-3 | . | . | TRBV5-4 | TGTGCCAGCAGCTTAGGGGGTTCTAGCACAGATACGCAGTATTTT | CASSLGGSSTDTQYF
TRBJ1-2 | . | . | TRBV28 | TGTGCCAGCAGTTTTGCCGCAGGGAATGGCTACACCTTC | CASSFAAGNGYTF
TRBJ1-6 | . | . | TRBV19 | TGTGCCAGTAACAAACAGAGCTCCTATAATTCACCCCTCCACTTT | CASNKQSSYNSPLHF
TRBJ2-5 | . | TRBD1 | TRBV15 | TGTGCCACCAGCAGGACAGGGACCGAGACCCAGTACTTC | CATSRTGTETQYF
TRBJ1-1 | . | . | TRBV6-4 | TGTGCCAGCAGTGTGGCCTTGAACACTGAAGCTTTCTTT | CASSVALNTEAFF
TRBJ1-1 | . | . | TRBV21-1 | TGTGCCAGCACACACCGTGGTGGGTGGACCTATTTAACTGAAGCTTTCTTT | CASTHRGGWTYLTEAFF
TRBJ2-2 | . | . | TRBV18 | TGTGCCAGCTCACCGAGGCAGGTGAACACCGGGGAGCTGTTTTTT | CASSPRQVNTGELFF
TRBJ1-1 | . | . | TRBV6-5 | TGTGCCAGCAGTTACGCCACTGAAGCTTTCTTT | CASSYATEAFF
TRBJ2-1 | once | . | TRBV19 | TGTGCCAGTAGTTCGGGTACCCTTCGCGGGAATATCGAATATTATGAGCAGTTCTTC | CASSSGTLRGNIEYYEQFF
TRBJ1-4 | . | TRBD1 | TRBV11-2 | TGTGCCAGCAGATCCGGACAGGGAGGGGAAAAACTGTTTTTT | CASRSGQGGEKLFF
TRBJ2-7 | few | . | TRBV15 | TGTGCCACCAGCAGAGATCGGCAGCCCTCCTACGAGCAGTACTTC | CATSRDRQPSYEQYF
TRBJ1-5 | . | TRBD1 | TRBV6-5 | TGTGCCAGCAGTCGAGGGACAGGAGTGAATCAGCCCCAGCATTTT | CASSRGTGVNQPQHF
TRBJ2-3 | . | TRBD1 | TRBV5-6 | TGTGCCAGCAGCTCAACAGGGGGCGGGACAGATACGCAGTATTTT | CASSSTGGGTDTQYF
TRBJ2-3 | . | TRBD2 | TRBV9 | TGTGCCAGCAGCGTGACTAGCGGGGGGGCGGGAACGCAGTATTTT | CASSVTSGGAGTQYF
TRBJ1-2 | . | . | TRBV18 | TGTGCCAGCTCTGAGGGGAATAACTATGGCTACACCTTC | CASSEGNNYGYTF